These 5 T cell receptor beta chains originate from one sample sequenced in a study of T-cell reconstitution after alpha-beta-depleted transplantation in children. Unique molecular identifiers were used in preparing the TCRbeta library. Each CDR3 protein is one row after TCRdb ran MiXCR on the PCR reads. The sample carries around 420,000 distinct CDR3 sequences, 15% to 20% recorded once. Here the sequenced sample was PBMCs, mostly from graft donor cells, taken 360 days after TCRalphabeta/CD19-depleted stem cell transplant. The receptors were gathered from a boy less than two years old who had a stem cell transplant for Wiskott-Aldrich syndrome, so the T cells may come from the graft donor.

J is TRBJ1-3 and V is TRBV29-1; 7 bases line up with TRBD1. The CDR3 covers 14 residues. The trim removed 6 bases at V and 0 bases at J, leaving 5 bases unmatched. Germline loops: CDR1 SQVTM, CDR2 ANQGSEA. CDR3 DNA sequence: TGCAGCGTCTCGGGACAGAGCTCTGGAAACACCATATATTTT. It translates to CSVSGQSSGNTIYF.

There are a few counts of this clonotype. This chain links TRBV27 with TRBJ2-3, with 8 bases fitting TRBD1. The ends lost 6 bases at V and 2 bases at J; junction bases unmatched: 13. This CDR3 has 17 amino acids. CDR1 MNHEY and CDR2 SMNVEV come from the germline V gene (reference sequence). Here the CDR3 reads CASRIPRQGPYTDTQYF. CDR3 coding DNA: TGTGCCAGCAGGATACCCCGACAGGGGCCCTACACAGATACGCAGTATTTT.

The V and J genes are TRBV29-1 and TRBJ2-7; 7 positions match TRBD1. Germline CDR1 and CDR2: SQVTM and ANQGSEA. The CDR3 is 14 residues long. After removal of 4 bases from V and 7 bases from J, the junction contained 13 bases not matched to a gene. The CDR3 nucleotides are TGCAGCGTTGGGAACAGGGGCCCCTTACGAGAGCAGTACTTC. This gives the protein CSVGNRGPLREQYF.

The rearrangement uses TRBV7-8 and TRBJ2-7; the D is unclear. V gave up 1 base and J gave up 6 bases, with 19 bases separating them. CDR3 length: 16 amino acids. Germline V CDR1 and CDR2: SGHVS, FQNEAQ. CDR3 protein: CASSLEPRSRSGEQYF. In nucleotides, the CDR3 is TGTGCCAGCAGCTTAGAACCTAGAAGTAGGTCGGGCGAGCAGTACTTC.

A few counts support this clonotype. The rearrangement uses TRBV3-1 and TRBJ2-7, with 9 positions matching TRBD1. The CDR3 is 15 amino acids. With 4 bases clipped from V and 4 bases from J, the junction kept 8 bases outside the gene matches. CDR1 LGHDT and CDR2 YNNKEL come from the germline V gene (reference sequence). In DNA form, the CDR3 reads TGTGCCAGCAGCCCCCAACGGGACAGGGCGTACGAGCAGTACTTC. It translates to CASSPQRDRAYEQYF.